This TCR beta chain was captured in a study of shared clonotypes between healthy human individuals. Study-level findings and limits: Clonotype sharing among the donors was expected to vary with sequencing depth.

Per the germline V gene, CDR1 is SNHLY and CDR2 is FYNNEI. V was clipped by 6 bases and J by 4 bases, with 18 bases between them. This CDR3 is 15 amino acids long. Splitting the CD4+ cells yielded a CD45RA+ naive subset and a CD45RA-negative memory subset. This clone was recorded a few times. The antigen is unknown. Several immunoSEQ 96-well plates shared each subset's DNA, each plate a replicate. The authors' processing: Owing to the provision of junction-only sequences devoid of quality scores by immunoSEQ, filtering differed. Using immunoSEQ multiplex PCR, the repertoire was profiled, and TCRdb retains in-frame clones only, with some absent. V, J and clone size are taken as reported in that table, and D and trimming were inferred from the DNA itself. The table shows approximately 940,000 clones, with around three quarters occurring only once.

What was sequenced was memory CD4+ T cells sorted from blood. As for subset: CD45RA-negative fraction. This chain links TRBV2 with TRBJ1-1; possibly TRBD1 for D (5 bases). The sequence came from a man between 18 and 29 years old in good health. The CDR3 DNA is TGTGCCAGCAGGGGTAGATACGGGGGTGGCACTGAAGCTTTCTTT. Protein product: CASRGRYGGGTEAFF. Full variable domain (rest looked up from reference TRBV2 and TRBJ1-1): EPEVTQTPSHQVTQMGQEVILRCVPISNHLYFYWYRQILGQKVEFLVSFYNNEISEKSEIFDDQFSVERPDGSNFTLKIRSTKLEDSAMYFCASRGRYGGGTEAFFGQGTRLTVV.